Following are 15 T cell receptor beta chains from one sample sequenced in a study of graft-versus-host responses after intestinal transplantation. Generated by immunoSEQ multiplex PCR, the TCRdb table keeps only in-frame clones and is missing some. There are 90,000 to 120,000 clones in the sample; more than 75% occur only once, and about 1% lies in the top ten. Their antigen targets remain unknown. This specimen consisted of unstimulated CD4+ T cells sorted from spleen or lymph node cells, obtained before intestinal transplant. These receptor sequences come from a human donor who received an intestinal transplant.

This chain links TRBV2 with TRBJ2-1; unclear D gene. The germline V and J ends were trimmed by 5 bases and 9 bases, with 8 bases remaining between them. This CDR3 has 11 amino acids. The germline V gene has CDR1 SNHLY and CDR2 FYNNEI. CDR3 nucleotides: TGTGCCAGCAGTTGGATAGGTGAGCAGTTCTTC. Translation: CASSWIGEQFF.

The V and J genes are TRBV9 and TRBJ2-1; the D is unclear. The CDR3 has 12 residues. Per the germline V gene, CDR1 is SGDLS and CDR2 is YYNGEE. Trimming shortened V by 2 bases and J by 10 bases, and 10 bases separated the two germline ends. CDR3 in amino acids: CASSVMGKEQFF. The CDR3 DNA is TGTGCCAGCAGCGTCATGGGTAAGGAGCAGTTCTTC.

The chain is built from TRBV27 and TRBJ1-6; TRBD1 matches at 8 bases. There are 15 residues in the CDR3. Germline V gene sequence: CDR1 MNHEY, CDR2 SMNVEV (reference sequence). V lost 6 bases, J lost 7 bases, and 8 bases stayed unmatched. CDR3 DNA sequence: TGTGCCAGCAGCACTTTACAGGGGGGCAATTCACCCCTCCACTTT. Translation: CASSTLQGGNSPLHF.

This clone has more than one count but fewer than ten. The rearrangement joins TRBV28 to TRBJ2-4; perhaps D is TRBD1 or TRBD2 (5 bases each). Trimming shortened V by 3 bases and J by 1 base, and 13 bases separated the two germline ends. Germline V gene lookup returns CDR1 MDHEN and CDR2 SYDVKM. This CDR3 has 16 residues. Written as DNA, the CDR3 is TGTGCCAGCAGTTTTTCACCCTGGGGGGCCAAAAACATTCAGTACTTC. Its protein is CASSFSPWGAKNIQYF.

The CDR3 is CASSIEVRGETQYF. DNA of the CDR3: TGTGCCAGTAGTATCGAAGTCAGGGGCGAGACCCAGTACTTC. This sequence joins TRBV19 and TRBJ2-5; weak D call: TRBD1 (6 bases). The germline V and J ends were trimmed by 3 bases and 5 bases, with 13 bases remaining between them. The germline gives CDR1 LNHDA, CDR2 SQIVND (reference sequence). The CDR3 has 14 residues. The whole variable domain, remainder taken from reference TRBV19 and TRBJ2-5, is DGGITQSPKYLFRKEGQNVTLSCEQNLNHDAMYWYRQDPGQGLRLIYYSQIVNDFQKGDIAEGYSVSREKKESFPLTVTSAQKNPTAFYLCASSIEVRGETQYFGPGTRLLVL.

The chain is built from TRBV7-2 and TRBJ1-2; possibly TRBD1 for D (5 bases). The CDR3 spans 15 residues. Germline values: CDR1 SGHTA, CDR2 FQGNSA. V dropped 5 bases and J dropped 8 bases, with 21 bases sitting between them. In DNA, the CDR3 is TGTGCCAGCAGCCCTCGCCTCGACAGTTCGGGGGGCTACACCTTC. Its protein is CASSPRLDSSGGYTF. Drawing the rest from reference TRBV7-2 and TRBJ1-2, the complete variable domain is GAGVSQSPSNKVTEKGKDVELRCDPISGHTALYWYRQSLGQGLEFLIYFQGNSAPDKSGLPSDRFSAERTGGSVSTLTIQRTQQEDSAVYLCASSPRLDSSGGYTFGSGTRLTVV.

The sample holds one count of this clone. The V gene is TRBV9, the J gene TRBJ2-3, with 7 bases matching TRBD2. From germline, CDR1 is SGDLS and CDR2 YYNGEE. This CDR3 is built from 18 residues. V lost 4 bases and J lost 2; bases outside the gene matches: 16. In DNA form, the CDR3 reads TGTGCCAGCAGCACTCAAGTTGGTGGGAGGGAATACACAGATACGCAGTATTTT. As protein: CASSTQVGGREYTDTQYF.

The chain joins TRBV10-3 to TRBJ2-1; a possible D gene is TRBD1 (5 bases). Germline V gives CDR1 ENHRY, CDR2 SYGVKD. The CDR3 extends over 13 amino acids. The ends were cut back, 6 bases at V and 4 bases at J, with 10 bases in the middle. The CDR3 DNA is TGTGCCATCAGCATCCAGGGATACAATGAGCAGTTCTTC. It codes for CAISIQGYNEQFF.

J is TRBJ2-2 and V is TRBV10-3, with 7 bases that match TRBD2. V shed 10 bases and J 4 bases; nucleotides not matched to a gene: 6. Germline V gene lookup returns CDR1 ENHRY and CDR2 SYGVKD. The CDR3 runs 13 residues. The CDR3 DNA sequence: TGTGCCACACGGCGGGAGTCCACCGGGGAGCTGTTTTTT. Translating it yields CATRRESTGELFF.

The gene calls are TRBV6-5 and TRBJ2-7; D tentatively reads TRBD1 or TRBD2 (5 bases each). Germline CDR1 MNHEY, CDR2 SVGAGI. This CDR3 has 14 amino acids. Trimming cost V 5 bases and J 3 bases, with 14 bases left between them. CDR3 region: CASSPKGPNYEQYF. The CDR3, as DNA: TGTGCCAGCAGTCCAAAGGGACCTAACTACGAGCAGTACTTC.

This clone was picked up a small number of times. This chain links TRBV10-3 with TRBJ2-2; 7 bases fit TRBD2. The J segment lost 1 base and the V segment lost 11 bases, leaving 7 bases of the junction unmatched. CDR1 is ENHRY, CDR2 SYGVKD, per germline. The CDR3 runs 14 residues. CDR3 sequence: CALKAGRNTGELFF. The CDR3 region has the DNA TGTGCCTTAAAAGCGGGAAGGAACACCGGGGAGCTGTTTTTT.

The chain combines TRBV5-1 with TRBJ1-2; D possibly corresponds to TRBD1 (5 bases). Germline CDR1 reads SGHRS; CDR2 reads YFSETQ. The CDR3 totals 13 residues. V gave up 5 bases and J gave up 7 bases, with 15 bases separating them. DNA of the CDR3: TGCGCCAGCAGGGTCCGGGAAGACAGTGGCTACACCTTC. Protein product: CASRVREDSGYTF.

The rearrangement uses TRBV25-1 and TRBJ1-2, with D hard to call. The germline CDR1 and CDR2 sequences are MGHDK and SYGVNS. The V and J ends lost 6 bases and 5 bases respectively, with 10 bases between them. The CDR3 covers 12 residues. This CDR3 reads CASSRTPYGYTF. Here the CDR3 DNA reads TGTGCCAGCAGCAGGACCCCATATGGCTACACCTTC.

The chain recombines TRBV9 with TRBJ2-3; 9 bases match TRBD2. Trimming took 0 bases from V and 5 from J; bases not matched to a gene: 10. The germline V gene has CDR1 SGDLS and CDR2 YYNGEE. This CDR3 is 17 amino acids long. Written as DNA, the CDR3 is TGTGCCAGCAGCGTAGCTGGCGGGAGGGCCTGGGAAGATACGCAGTATTTT. Protein sequence: CASSVAGGRAWEDTQYF.

The chain combines TRBV7-9 with TRBJ1-2, with D tentatively TRBD1 (5 bases). Germline values: CDR1 SEHNR, CDR2 FQNEAQ (reference sequence). This CDR3 has 15 residues. Trimming stripped 3 bases from V and 4 bases from J, with 15 bases between. CDR3 DNA sequence: TGTGCCAGCAGCTTCGGGCCTTTTCAGGGCTATGGCTACACCTTC. Translation gives CASSFGPFQGYGYTF.